The rows below give T cell receptor beta chains drawn from one sample of a study of chemoradiotherapy in HPV16-positive cancers. The protocol was immunoSEQ multiplex PCR, while the TCRdb copy is restricted to in-frame clones and leaves out a portion. This sample has around 30,000 clones, with around 93% found just once. This specimen consisted of blood, obtained from a patient who underwent chemoradiotherapy. The source is a human donor with HPV-associated anogenital cancer. The CDR3 runs from the conserved cysteine through the conserved F or W. The D gene is left open where the match is weak. Clone size is shown for a subset of rows, as once, few, many or a class of expanded clone.

D gene	V gene	J gene	clone size	CDR3 protein	CDR3 DNA
.	TRBV6-5	TRBJ2-5	.	CASSDQVETQYF	TGTGCCAGCAGCGACCAGGTGGAGACCCAGTACTTC
.	TRBV30	TRBJ2-7	.	CAWSLQNLRYF	TGTGCCTGGAGTCTCCAAAACTTGCGGTACTTC
TRBD2	TRBV10-3	TRBJ2-3	.	CAISPGLASTDTQYF	TGTGCCATCAGCCCGGGACTAGCGAGCACAGATACGCAGTATTTT
.	TRBV4-1	TRBJ2-3	once	CASSPVGAKDTQYF	TGCGCCAGCAGCCCAGTCGGAGCCAAAGATACGCAGTATTTT
.	TRBV4-2	TRBJ2-3	.	CASSQGLQTQYF	TGTGCCAGCAGCCAAGGGCTTCAAACGCAGTATTTT
.	TRBV5-1	TRBJ2-2	.	CASSSPGRTNTGELFF	TGCGCCAGCAGCTCCCCGGGCAGAACGAACACCGGGGAGCTGTTTTTT
TRBD1	TRBV6-5	TRBJ2-7	.	CASSSTGGFSYEQYF	TGTGCCAGCAGTTCTACAGGGGGCTTTTCCTACGAGCAGTACTTC
.	TRBV5-1	TRBJ2-7	.	CASSLVRDSSYEQYF	TGCGCCAGCAGCTTGGTGCGGGACAGCTCCTACGAGCAGTACTTC
TRBD1	TRBV2	TRBJ1-1	.	CASSLLPRTGEAFF	TGTGCCAGCAGCCTCTTGCCTCGGACAGGTGAAGCTTTCTTT
TRBD1	TRBV2	TRBJ2-1	.	CASSPGTGNDNEQFF	TGTGCCAGCAGCCCCGGGACAGGGAACGACAATGAGCAGTTCTTC
TRBD2	TRBV4-3	TRBJ2-5	.	CASSQDVTSGETQYF	TGCGCCAGCAGCCAAGATGTAACTAGCGGAGAGACCCAGTACTTC
.	TRBV2	TRBJ1-2	.	CASTVGFGYTF	TGTGCCAGCACTGTCGGGTTCGGCTACACCTTC
.	TRBV30	TRBJ2-7	.	CAWIRGAEQYF	TGTGCCTGGATCCGGGGCGCAGAGCAGTACTTC
.	TRBV30	TRBJ2-7	once	CAWSADVSSYEQYF	TGTGCCTGGAGTGCGGACGTGAGCTCCTACGAGCAGTACTTC
.	TRBV10-3	TRBJ2-6	.	CAIRPAPSGANVLTF	TGTGCCATCAGGCCAGCCCCCTCTGGGGCCAACGTCCTGACTTTC
.	TRBV7-2	TRBJ1-1	.	CASSQQGNTEAFF	TGTGCCAGCAGCCAACAGGGGAACACTGAAGCTTTCTTT
.	TRBV19	TRBJ1-1	.	CASSGRGKNTEAFF	TGTGCCAGTAGTGGGCGGGGGAAGAACACTGAAGCTTTCTTT
.	TRBV28	TRBJ2-7	few	CASSPQSGYEQYF	TGTGCCAGCAGCCCCCAGTCTGGATACGAGCAGTACTTC
.	TRBV2	TRBJ2-2	.	CASGLIVDTGELFF	TGTGCCAGCGGACTGATCGTGGACACCGGGGAGCTGTTTTTT
.	TRBV14	TRBJ2-3	.	CASGYGVWGTDTQYF	TGTGCCAGCGGTTACGGGGTCTGGGGCACAGATACGCAGTATTTT
TRBD2	TRBV5-6	TRBJ2-5	.	CASSFYSGSPQTQYF	TGTGCCAGCAGCTTTTATAGCGGGAGCCCCCAGACCCAGTACTTC
.	TRBV28	TRBJ1-2	once	CASSFEVPRGYTF	TGTGCCAGCAGTTTTGAAGTACCCCGGGGCTACACCTTC
.	TRBV29-1	TRBJ2-3	.	CSVRVAFTDTQYF	TGCAGCGTTCGGGTGGCCTTCACAGATACGCAGTATTTT
.	TRBV6-5	TRBJ2-3	.	CASSKGQAEDTQYF	TGTGCCAGCAGTAAGGGACAAGCGGAAGATACGCAGTATTTT
.	TRBV4-3	TRBJ2-3	.	CASSQELFDTQYF	TGCGCCAGCAGCCAAGAGTTGTTCGATACGCAGTATTTT